This T cell receptor beta chain came from a study of CD8 T cells in ankylosing spondylitis. Study results and caveats: Disease-linked clones bore a CD8+ phenotype and were relatively rare in peripheral blood. It appeared that ankylosing spondylitis blood was characterized by a TCR beta motif of fewer than ten highly homologous variants.

Notes on this clonotype: What it recognizes is unknown.

This CDR3 has 15 amino acids. Germline CDR1 and CDR2: DFQATT and SNEGSKA (reference sequence). V lost 5 bases and J lost 5; bases outside the gene matches: 7. The TCR beta libraries were generated through quantitative 5'-RACE incorporating molecular barcodes. TCRdb re-called the 5' RACE reads through MiXCR, storing one row per CDR3 protein. The profile shows roughly 700,000 distinct CDR3 sequences, around 19% of them singletons. This receptor was obtained from a male donor with ankylosing spondylitis. The chain recombines TRBV20-1 with TRBJ2-3; 13 bases line up with TRBD2. The sample taken for sequencing was blood, either unsorted or a sorted T cell fraction (not recorded which). The CDR3 reads CSALGLAGVRDTQYF. CDR3 coding DNA: TGCAGTGCTCTAGGACTAGCGGGAGTTAGAGATACGCAGTATTTT.